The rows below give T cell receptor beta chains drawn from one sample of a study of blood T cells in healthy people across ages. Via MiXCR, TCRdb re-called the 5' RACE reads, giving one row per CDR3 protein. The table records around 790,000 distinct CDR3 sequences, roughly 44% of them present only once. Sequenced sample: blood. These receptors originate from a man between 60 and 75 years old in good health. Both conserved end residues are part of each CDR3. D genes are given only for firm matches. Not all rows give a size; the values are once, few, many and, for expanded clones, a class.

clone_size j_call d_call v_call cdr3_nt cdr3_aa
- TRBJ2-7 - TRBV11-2 TGTGCCAGCAGCTCTATTACAGGGGGGGCTGTTGAGCAGTACTTC CASSSITGGAVEQYF
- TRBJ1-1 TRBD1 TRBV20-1 TGCAGTGCTAGAGAGATCCGGGACAGCATGTCGCCGAACACTGAAGCTTTCTTT CSAREIRDSMSPNTEAFF
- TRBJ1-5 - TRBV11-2 TGTGCCAGCAGTCAGCCCCAGCATTTT CASSQPQHF
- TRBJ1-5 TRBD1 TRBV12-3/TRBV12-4 TGTGCCAGCACTCTAGGGGGTAGGACAGGGGCACCTCATCAGCCCCAGCATTTT CASTLGGRTGAPHQPQHF
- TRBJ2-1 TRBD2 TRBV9 TGTGCCAGCAGCGTGAGGGTGACGGGGGGGCGAGACAATGAGCAGTTCTTC CASSVRVTGGRDNEQFF
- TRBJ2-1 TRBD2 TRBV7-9 TGTGCCAGCAGCTTACTAGGGACTAGCGGGAGTGATGAGCAGTTCTTC CASSLLGTSGSDEQFF
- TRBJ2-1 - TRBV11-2 TGTGCCAGCAGCTTACAGGCCCCGGGGGAGGTTATTGAGCGGTTCTTC CASSLQAPGEVIERFF
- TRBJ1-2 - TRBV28 TGTGCCAGCACCCCGGGCGGGGCTAACTATGGCTACACCTTC CASTPGGANYGYTF
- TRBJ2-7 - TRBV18 TGTGCCAGCTCACCACCGGTAGCTCAGAACTACGAGCAGTACTTC CASSPPVAQNYEQYF
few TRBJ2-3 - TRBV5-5 TGTGCCAGCAGCTTGGGTAGGTCCTCAGATACGCAGTATTTT CASSLGRSSDTQYF
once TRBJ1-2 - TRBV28 TGTGCCAGCAGTTTATTAGGACAGACTATCTATGGCTACACCTTC CASSLLGQTIYGYTF
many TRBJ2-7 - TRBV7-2 TGTGCCAGCAGCTCCCGTTCTCCCGAGCAGTACTTC CASSSRSPEQYF
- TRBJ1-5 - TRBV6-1 TGTGCCAGTTGTAGACAGATTAGCAATCAGCCCCAGCATTTT CASCRQISNQPQHF
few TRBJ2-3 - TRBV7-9 TGTGCCAGCAGCCAACCTTTGGATACGCAGTATTTT CASSQPLDTQYF
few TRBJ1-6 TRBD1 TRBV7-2 TGTGCCAGCAGACCGACAGGGGGCGGATCACCCCTCCACTTT CASRPTGGGSPLHF
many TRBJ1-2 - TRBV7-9 TGTGCGGCCCTCGACGGCTACACCTTC CAALDGYTF
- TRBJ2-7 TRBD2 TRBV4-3 TGCGCCAGCAGCCAAGAGGGACTATCCGCCGAGCAGTACTTC CASSQEGLSAEQYF
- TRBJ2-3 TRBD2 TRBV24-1 TGTGCCACCAGTGAACCCACTAGCGGGGTTAGCACAGATACGCAGTATTTT CATSEPTSGVSTDTQYF
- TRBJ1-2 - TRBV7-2 TGTGCCAGCAGCTTAGATCCCGGGACAATTGCCTATGGCTACACCTTC CASSLDPGTIAYGYTF
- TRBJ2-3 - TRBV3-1 TGTGCCAGCAGCCAGGATCCAGGTACGCAGTATTTT CASSQDPGTQYF
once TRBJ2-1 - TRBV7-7 TGTGCCAGCAGTGGGAGAGTGGCGGGGAGGCAGTTCTTC CASSGRVAGRQFF
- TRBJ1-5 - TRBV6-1 TGTGCCAGCATTCACAGGGAGGTCAGCAATCAGCCCCAGCATTTT CASIHREVSNQPQHF
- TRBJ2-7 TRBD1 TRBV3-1 TGTGCCAGCAGCCATTCACCGCAGGGACAGGGCTTAAGGCAGTACTTC CASSHSPQGQGLRQYF
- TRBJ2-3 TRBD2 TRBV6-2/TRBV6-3 TGTGCCAGCAGTTACTCGACTAGCGCAGATACGCAGTATTTT CASSYSTSADTQYF
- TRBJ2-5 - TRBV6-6 TGTGCCAGCAGTTACTCCGGACTTGGGGGGAATGAGCAGTACTTC CASSYSGLGGNEQYF
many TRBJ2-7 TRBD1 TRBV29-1 TGCAGCGTTGTTAGACAGGGGATCTACGAGCAGTACTTC CSVVRQGIYEQYF
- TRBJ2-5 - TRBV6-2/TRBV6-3 TGTGCCAGCGGGGGGTTTTTGGAGACCCAGTACTTC CASGGFLETQYF
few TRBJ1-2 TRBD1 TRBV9 TGTGCCAGCAGAGGAGACAGGGGGCTTGGCTACACCTTC CASRGDRGLGYTF
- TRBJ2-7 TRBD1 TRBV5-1 TGCGCCAGCAGCCAACGAGGGACAGCCGCCTACGAGCAGTACTTC CASSQRGTAAYEQYF
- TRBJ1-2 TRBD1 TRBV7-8 TGTGCCAGCAGCTCCTATTCCGGGACAGGGAGCGGTGGCTACACCTTC CASSSYSGTGSGGYTF
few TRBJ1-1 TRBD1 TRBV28 TGTGCCAGCAGTTTATTGATCGGGACAGGAGGAGGAGACACTGAAGCTTTCTTT CASSLLIGTGGGDTEAFF
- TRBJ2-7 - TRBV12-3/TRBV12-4 TGTGCCAGCAGTTCGCGGGCCCTCCTGAACGAGCAGTACTTC CASSSRALLNEQYF
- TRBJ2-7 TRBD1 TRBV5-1 TGCGCCAGCAGCCCGGGGACAGCCCTCTACGAGCAGTACTTC CASSPGTALYEQYF
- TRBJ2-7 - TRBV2 TGTGCCAGCAGCTCTCTCCAACGCGACTACGAGCAGTACTTC CASSSLQRDYEQYF
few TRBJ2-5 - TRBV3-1 TGTGCCAGCAGCCAAGCCGGGGCAGCCCCCCAAGAGACCCAGTACTTC CASSQAGAAPQETQYF
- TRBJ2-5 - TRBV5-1 TGCGCCAGCAGCTCAGGAGGGGGGGACTACGAGACCCAGTACTTC CASSSGGGDYETQYF
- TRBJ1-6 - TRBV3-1 TGTGCCAGCAGCCAAGTAGGGGCTAATTCACCCCTCCACTTT CASSQVGANSPLHF
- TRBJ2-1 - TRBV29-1 TGCAGCGTTGACGTTTTTGGGAACAATGAGCAGTTCTTC CSVDVFGNNEQFF